The TCR beta chain described here comes from a study of human T cells and chemical hapten exposure. General study results and limits: The study found that PT1 expanded TCR counts correlated positively with patch test score. Expanded TCRs grouped into significantly more large CDR3 similarity clusters than controls produced.

Germline CDR1 is SGDLS and CDR2 is YYNGEE. Deletions cut 4 bases from V and 8 bases from J, with 10 bases between. This CDR3 contains 13 residues. This clonotype was recorded at least ten times. Its specificity is unknown. The sample's time point: patch test 1, 2 weeks after DPC sensitization. Described treatment: therapeutic diphenylcyclopropenone sensitization with weekly scalp DPC. MiXCR was run by TCRdb on the RACE reads, yielding one entry per CDR3 protein. The sample has 300,000 to 350,000 distinct CDR3 sequences, under 8% seen once. Sample: whole blood, taken in connection with sensitization to the hapten diphenylcyclopropenone (DPC). The TCR comes from a young woman with alopecia areata. Some clones in this sample may be carry-over from other donors' samples. This chain joins TRBV9 and TRBJ1-6; D is ambiguous. The CDR3 loop reads CASSSNWDSPLHF. In DNA, the CDR3 is TGTGCCAGCAGCTCTAACTGGGATTCACCCCTCCACTTT.